A single sample is the source of the 8 T cell receptor beta chains below, sequenced in a study of T cells expressing NK-cell markers. TCRdb processed the 5' RACE reads again and assigns one entry to each CDR3 protein, with no DNA. The sample holds more than 120,000 distinct CDR3 sequences. The specimen sequenced was blood T cells: a sorted CD56 or NKG2C T cell subset, CD4+ or CD8+ T cells, or bulk PBMC T cells (not recorded which). All receptors derive from a man aged 18 to 29 in good health.

The genes are TRBV7-9 and TRBJ2-2. Germline loops: CDR1 SEHNR, CDR2 FQNEAQ (reference sequence). This CDR3 region has 14 residues. CDR3 in amino acids: CHLETTTNTGELFF.

The chain combines TRBV11-3 with TRBJ2-1; with no DNA, the TCRdb D assignment of TRBD2 cannot be verified. The germline gives CDR1 SGHNT, CDR2 YENEEA. The CDR3 is made up of 16 amino acids. The chain's CDR3 is CASSPPSSMPYNEQFF.

V gene TRBV6-1 combines with J gene TRBJ1-2. The CDR3 is 13 amino acids. Germline-derived CDR1 and CDR2 are MNHNS and SASEGT. CDR3 in amino acids: CASSGLLIGGYTF.

The V gene is TRBV5-1, the J gene TRBJ2-3; TCRdb selects TRBD1, and the lack of DNA leaves this call unchecked. CDR3 length equals 16 residues. CDR1 is SGHRS and CDR2 is YFSETQ in the germline V gene. CDR3 in amino acids: CASSLEPGQATHTQYF.

The chain joins TRBV3-1 to TRBJ2-2. The CDR3 has 14 amino acids. The germline CDR1 and CDR2 sequences are LGHDT and YNNKEL (reference sequence). The CDR3 sequence: CASSQASANGELFF.

The gene calls are TRBV19 and TRBJ2-1. From germline, CDR1 is LNHDA and CDR2 SQIVND (reference sequence). The CDR3 extends over 14 amino acids. CDR3 sequence reads: CASGRLSSYNEQFF.

The chain employs TRBV27 and TRBJ2-7. CDR1 and CDR2 from the germline V gene are MNHEY and SMNVEV (reference sequence). The CDR3 has 13 residues. CDR3 loop: CASSYDVGYEQYF.

The chain's CDR3 is CASKGTSWGEQFF. This chain connects TRBV6-6 to TRBJ2-1; TCRdb's D gene call, TRBD2, goes unchecked for lack of DNA. The germline CDR1 and CDR2 sequences are MNHNY and SVGAGI (reference sequence). This CDR3 has 13 amino acids.